This TCR beta chain was observed in a study of blood T cell repertoires in COVID-19. Only in-frame clones appear in the TCRdb table, and some are missing; sequencing was by immunoSEQ multiplex PCR. The table shows 200,000 to 250,000 clones, with around 90% occurring only once. CDR3 size: 14 residues. Looked up from germline, CDR1 is MNHEY and CDR2 is SVGEGT. After removal of 5 bases from V and 3 bases from J, the junction contained 3 bases not matched to a gene. The chain combines TRBV6-2 or TRBV6-3 with TRBJ1-3; TRBD1 matches 8 bases. The origin of this receptor is a young woman who had been exposed to COVID-19. The specimen sequenced was PBMCs or T cells enriched from blood (not recorded which). CDR3 in amino acids: CASSRDRFGNTIYF. The CDR3 DNA follows: TGTGCCAGCAGTCGGGACAGGTTTGGAAACACCATATATTTT.